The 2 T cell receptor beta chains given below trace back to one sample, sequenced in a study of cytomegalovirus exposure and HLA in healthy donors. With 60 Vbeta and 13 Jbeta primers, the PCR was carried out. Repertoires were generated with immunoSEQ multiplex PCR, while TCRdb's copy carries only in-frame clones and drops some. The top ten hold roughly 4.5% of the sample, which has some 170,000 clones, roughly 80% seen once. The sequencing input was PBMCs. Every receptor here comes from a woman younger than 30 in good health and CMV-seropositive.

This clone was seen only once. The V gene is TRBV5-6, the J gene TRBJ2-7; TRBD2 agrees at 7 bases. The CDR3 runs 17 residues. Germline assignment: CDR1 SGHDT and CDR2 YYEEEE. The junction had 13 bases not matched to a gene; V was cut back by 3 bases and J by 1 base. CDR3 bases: TGTGCCAGCAGCTCTCGTTCGCCGGGACTATGGTCCTACGAGCAGTACTTC. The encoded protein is CASSSRSPGLWSYEQYF.

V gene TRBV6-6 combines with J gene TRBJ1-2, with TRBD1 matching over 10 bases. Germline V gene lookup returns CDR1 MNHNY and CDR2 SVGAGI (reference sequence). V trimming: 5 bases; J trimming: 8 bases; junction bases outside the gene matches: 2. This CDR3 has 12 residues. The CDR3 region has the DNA TGTGCCAGCAGTAGACAGGGGGCCGGCTACACCTTC. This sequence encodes CASSRQGAGYTF.